The rows below give T cell receptor beta chains drawn from one sample of a study of blood T cell repertoires in COVID-19. Libraries were prepared by immunoSEQ multiplex PCR; TCRdb keeps only in-frame clonotypes and omits some of them. Of about 300,000 clones detected, approximately 89% appear once; the ten largest clones hold roughly 7%. Sequences were obtained from peripheral blood. These receptors all stem from a woman in her twenties or thirties who had recovered from COVID-19. CDR3s include the opening cysteine and the closing phenylalanine or tryptophan. D genes are given only for firm matches. Not all rows give a size; the values are once, few, many and, for expanded clones, a class.

J: TRBJ1-2; D: .; length: 13; V: TRBV18; size: few; DNA: TGTGCCAGCTCACCAGACGGGGGAAGCGGCTACACCTTC; CDR3: CASSPDGGSGYTF
J: TRBJ1-1; D: .; length: 15; V: TRBV5-1; size: once; DNA: TGCGCCAGCAGCTTGGCGGGGGGACAGAACACTGAAGCTTTCTTT; CDR3: CASSLAGGQNTEAFF
J: TRBJ1-2; D: .; length: 15; V: TRBV7-2; size: .; DNA: TGTGCCAGCAGCACCCCCCGGGGGGAGATCTATGGCTACACCTTC; CDR3: CASSTPRGEIYGYTF
J: TRBJ1-1; D: .; length: 15; V: TRBV14; size: .; DNA: TGTGCCAGCAGCCGACACAGGGATTTGGACACTGAAGCTTTCTTT; CDR3: CASSRHRDLDTEAFF
J: TRBJ2-2; D: .; length: 13; V: TRBV27; size: .; DNA: TGTGCCAGCAGTTTATATGAGCCCGGGGAGCTGTTTTTT; CDR3: CASSLYEPGELFF
J: TRBJ1-5; D: TRBD1; length: 15; V: TRBV19; size: .; DNA: TGTGCCAGTAGAACAGGACAGGGTGATTCTCAGCCCCAGCATTTT; CDR3: CASRTGQGDSQPQHF
J: TRBJ1-3; D: .; length: 16; V: TRBV9; size: .; DNA: TGTGCCAGCAGCGTAGATACGCCCAGCTCTGGAAACACCATATATTTT; CDR3: CASSVDTPSSGNTIYF
J: TRBJ2-5; D: TRBD2; length: 17; V: TRBV3-1/TRBV3-2; size: .; DNA: TGTGCCAGCAGCCTAGAACGGACTAGCGGGGGTGGGGAGACCCAGTACTTC; CDR3: CASSLERTSGGGETQYF
J: TRBJ2-2; D: TRBD1; length: 15; V: TRBV7-3; size: .; DNA: TGTGCCAGCAGCAGGGGGCAGGGGAACACCGGGGAGCTGTTTTTT; CDR3: CASSRGQGNTGELFF
J: TRBJ2-3; D: TRBD2; length: 15; V: TRBV7-3; size: .; DNA: TGTGCCAGCCAGGGAGGCGGGGGGCGGGCAGATACGCAGTATTTT; CDR3: CASQGGGGRADTQYF
J: TRBJ2-6; D: TRBD1; length: 17; V: TRBV6-1; size: .; DNA: TGTGCCAGCAGTGAGGGACAGGGCGGCGGTGGGGCCAACGTCCTGACTTTC; CDR3: CASSEGQGGGGANVLTF
J: TRBJ2-5; D: .; length: 16; V: TRBV6-1; size: once; DNA: TGTGCCAGCAGTGATCTGAGACAGGCTGGCACAGAGACCCAGTACTTC; CDR3: CASSDLRQAGTETQYF
J: TRBJ1-1; D: .; length: 16; V: TRBV18; size: .; DNA: TGTGCCAGTTCCCCCGGGGGGAGTTCTGGGAACACTGAAGCTTTCTTT; CDR3: CASSPGGSSGNTEAFF
J: TRBJ2-3; D: .; length: 14; V: TRBV5-1; size: .; DNA: TGCGCCAGCAGCTTGGCAGTGTCGCGGGATACGCAGTATTTT; CDR3: CASSLAVSRDTQYF
J: TRBJ1-5; D: .; length: 16; V: TRBV12-5; size: .; DNA: TGTGCTAGTGGTCACTTGCCTGTGAAGCGGGATCAGCCCCAGCATTTT; CDR3: CASGHLPVKRDQPQHF
J: TRBJ1-5; D: .; length: 15; V: TRBV7-9; size: .; DNA: TGTGCCAGCAGCCGGGGGGGCCAGAGCAATCAGCCCCAGCATTTT; CDR3: CASSRGGQSNQPQHF
J: TRBJ1-2; D: TRBD1; length: 10; V: TRBV2; size: .; DNA: TGTGCCAGCAGCGGGACAGGGGACACCTTC; CDR3: CASSGTGDTF
J: TRBJ1-5; D: .; length: 15; V: TRBV27; size: .; DNA: TGTGCCAGCAGCCGGACTCTTAATAGCAATCAGCCCCAGCATTTT; CDR3: CASSRTLNSNQPQHF
J: TRBJ1-6; D: .; length: 16; V: TRBV7-8; size: few; DNA: TGTGCCAGCAGCTTAGAGTACAGGGCTGGCAGTTCACCCCTCCACTTT; CDR3: CASSLEYRAGSSPLHF
J: TRBJ1-6; D: .; length: 18; V: TRBV14; size: .; DNA: TGTGCCAGCAGCCAAGATTGGGGGGGTCTTTCCTATAATTCACCCCTCCACTTT; CDR3: CASSQDWGGLSYNSPLHF
J: TRBJ1-1; D: .; length: 12; V: TRBV24-1; size: .; DNA: TGTGCCACCAGTGATTACGGGACTGAAGCTTTCTTT; CDR3: CATSDYGTEAFF
J: TRBJ2-1; D: TRBD1; length: 14; V: TRBV28; size: .; DNA: TGTGCCAGCAGTGGTCAGGGGGCATACAATGAGCAGTTCTTC; CDR3: CASSGQGAYNEQFF
J: TRBJ1-5; D: .; length: 14; V: TRBV28; size: .; DNA: TGTGCCAGCAGAAAGGACGGACTCAATCAGCCCCAGCATTTT; CDR3: CASRKDGLNQPQHF
J: TRBJ2-7; D: TRBD1; length: 16; V: TRBV28; size: .; DNA: TGTGCCAGCAGTCCGTCTGGACAGGTCGGGAACTACGAGCAGTACTTC; CDR3: CASSPSGQVGNYEQYF
J: TRBJ1-2; D: .; length: 12; V: TRBV28; size: .; DNA: TGTGCCAGCAGTTCCGGGTACTATGGCTACACCTTC; CDR3: CASSSGYYGYTF
J: TRBJ1-2; D: .; length: 12; V: TRBV28; size: .; DNA: TGTGCCAGCAGTTGGACAGTTTATGGCTACACCTTC; CDR3: CASSWTVYGYTF
J: TRBJ1-2; D: TRBD1; length: 16; V: TRBV6-1; size: .; DNA: TGTGCCAGCAGTGCGTGGGGACAGGGGCTGAGGTATGGCTACACCTTC; CDR3: CASSAWGQGLRYGYTF
J: TRBJ1-5; D: .; length: 15; V: TRBV9; size: once; DNA: TGTGCCAGCAGCGTAGAGTCAGGGGCAAATCAGCCCCAGCATTTT; CDR3: CASSVESGANQPQHF
J: TRBJ1-5; D: .; length: 17; V: TRBV5-8; size: .; DNA: TGTGCCAGCAGCCGTGGGGCCAGGCTGAATCGCAATCAGCCCCAGCATTTT; CDR3: CASSRGARLNRNQPQHF
J: TRBJ1-1; D: .; length: 13; V: TRBV18; size: .; DNA: TGTGCCAGCTCACTCGGACAGAAAACTGAAGCTTTCTTT; CDR3: CASSLGQKTEAFF
J: TRBJ1-4; D: .; length: 18; V: TRBV21-1; size: .; DNA: TGTGCCAGCAGCAAACCCCGAAGATCCTTGGAGTTGGATGAAAAACTGTTTTTT; CDR3: CASSKPRRSLELDEKLFF
J: TRBJ1-5; D: .; length: 14; V: TRBV6-5; size: .; DNA: TGTGCCATCTCTGGGGCCGGTGGCAATCAGCCCCAGCATTTT; CDR3: CAISGAGGNQPQHF
J: TRBJ1-4; D: .; length: 15; V: TRBV7-8; size: .; DNA: TGTGCCAGCAGTCAGAACAGGATTTCAAATGAAAAACTGTTTTTT; CDR3: CASSQNRISNEKLFF
J: TRBJ1-6; D: TRBD1; length: 15; V: TRBV28; size: .; DNA: TGTGCCAGCGAAACCGGGACAGGGGTAAACTCACCCCTCCACTTT; CDR3: CASETGTGVNSPLHF
J: TRBJ2-3; D: TRBD2; length: 17; V: TRBV7-9; size: .; DNA: TGTGCCAGCAGCTTATCACTAGCGGGGGGGCCCGGGGATACGCAGTATTTT; CDR3: CASSLSLAGGPGDTQYF
J: TRBJ2-7; D: .; length: 15; V: TRBV5-1; size: .; DNA: TGCGCCAGCAGCCACCCGGCACAGTCAACCTACGAGCAGTACTTC; CDR3: CASSHPAQSTYEQYF
J: TRBJ2-6; D: .; length: 15; V: TRBV11-2; size: once; DNA: TGTGCCAGCAGCTTAGCCAATTCTGGGGCCAACGTCCTGACTTTC; CDR3: CASSLANSGANVLTF
J: TRBJ2-5; D: TRBD2; length: 17; V: TRBV20-1; size: .; DNA: TGCAGTGCTAGTAAACTAGCGGGAGGACACTTGCAAGAGACCCAGTACTTC; CDR3: CSASKLAGGHLQETQYF
J: TRBJ2-6; D: TRBD1; length: 16; V: TRBV15; size: .; DNA: TGTGCCACCAGCAGCCAGGGGGATCCTGGGGCCAACGTCCTGACTTTC; CDR3: CATSSQGDPGANVLTF
J: TRBJ1-6; D: .; length: 16; V: TRBV4-2; size: .; DNA: TGTGCCAGCAGCCAAGATCAACCGAGATTCAATTCACCCCTCCACTTT; CDR3: CASSQDQPRFNSPLHF
J: TRBJ2-2; D: TRBD1; length: 13; V: TRBV2; size: .; DNA: TGTGCCAGCAGTACAGGGGGCCCCGGGGAGCTGTTTTTT; CDR3: CASSTGGPGELFF
J: TRBJ1-3; D: .; length: 15; V: TRBV19; size: .; DNA: TGTGCCAGTACCCTCCACAGGAACTCTGGAAACACCATATATTTT; CDR3: CASTLHRNSGNTIYF
J: TRBJ1-5; D: .; length: 15; V: TRBV5-1; size: .; DNA: TGCGCCAGCAGCCAGGACAGCAATAGCAATCAGCCCCAGCATTTT; CDR3: CASSQDSNSNQPQHF